The rows below give T cell receptor beta chains drawn from one sample of a study of blood T cell repertoires in COVID-19. Sequencing was performed with immunoSEQ multiplex PCR; in TCRdb, only in-frame clones are kept and a portion is missing. The sample lists approximately 300,000 clones, around 86% occurring once. Sample: peripheral blood. Receptor source: a man aged 50-60 years with active or convalescent COVID-19. The CDR3 runs from the conserved cysteine through the conserved F or W. The D gene is left open where the match is weak. Rows give clone size only sometimes, using once, few, many, or a class for an expanded clone.

15 | - | TRBJ2-3 | - | TRBV7-9 | CASSLRLDGPGTQYF | TGTGCCAGCAGCTTACGACTAGATGGGCCCGGTACGCAGTATTTT
15 | - | TRBJ1-5 | - | TRBV5-6 | CASSLGGVSGQPQHF | TGTGCCAGCAGCTTGGGTGGGGTCAGCGGTCAGCCCCAGCATTTT
13 | TRBD1 | TRBJ1-1 | - | TRBV6-5 | CASSRTGHTEAFF | TGTGCCAGCAGTCGGACAGGGCACACTGAAGCTTTCTTT
19 | TRBD2 | TRBJ2-3 | - | TRBV3-1/TRBV3-2 | CASSPYTPGLAGGTDTQYF | TGTGCCAGCAGCCCTTATACCCCGGGACTAGCGGGAGGCACAGATACGCAGTATTTT
16 | - | TRBJ2-2 | - | TRBV4-3 | CASSQDRTENTGELFF | TGCGCCAGCAGCCAAGATAGGACAGAAAACACCGGGGAGCTGTTTTTT
14 | - | TRBJ1-4 | - | TRBV5-4 | CASSNYATNEKLFF | TGTGCCAGCAGCAACTACGCAACTAATGAAAAACTGTTTTTT
14 | - | TRBJ1-2 | - | TRBV9 | CASSASGGNYGYTF | TGTGCCAGCAGCGCCTCGGGGGGGAACTATGGCTACACCTTC
15 | TRBD1 | TRBJ2-5 | - | TRBV7-2 | CASSVAGTEQETQYF | TGTGCCAGCAGTGTCGCCGGGACAGAGCAAGAGACCCAGTACTTC
14 | TRBD2 | TRBJ2-1 | - | TRBV29-1 | CSGERGSSYNEQFF | TGCAGCGGAGAGCGGGGGAGCTCCTACAATGAGCAGTTCTTC
13 | - | TRBJ2-5 | once | TRBV30 | CAWSAGLQETQYF | TGTGCCTGGAGTGCCGGACTTCAAGAGACCCAGTACTTC
14 | - | TRBJ1-1 | - | TRBV6-2/TRBV6-3 | CASSPREFFTEAFF | TGTGCCAGCAGTCCACGGGAGTTTTTCACTGAAGCTTTCTTT
11 | - | TRBJ1-1 | - | TRBV7-2 | CASSLYKEAFF | TGTGCCAGCAGCTTGTATAAAGAAGCTTTCTTT
13 | - | TRBJ2-7 | once | TRBV7-9 | CASSPRGDSEQYF | TGTGCCAGCAGCCCCAGGGGCGACTCCGAGCAGTACTTC
12 | - | TRBJ1-1 | - | TRBV28 | CASVEHPPEAFF | TGTGCCAGCGTCGAACATCCCCCTGAAGCTTTCTTT
14 | TRBD1 | TRBJ1-5 | - | TRBV28 | CASSSGQYPEAQHF | TGTGCCAGCAGTTCGGGACAGTACCCAGAAGCCCAGCATTTT
16 | TRBD1 | TRBJ2-5 | - | TRBV19 | CASKVAGTGGQETQYF | TGTGCCAGCAAAGTTGCCGGGACAGGGGGCCAAGAGACCCAGTACTTC
17 | - | TRBJ1-5 | - | TRBV7-8 | CASSLEHHSRSNQPQHF | TGTGCCAGCAGCTTAGAACACCACAGCCGGAGCAATCAGCCCCAGCATTTT
15 | - | TRBJ1-2 | - | TRBV27 | CASIEGGDGNYGYTF | TGTGCCAGCATCGAAGGAGGGGACGGGAACTATGGCTACACCTTC
15 | TRBD1 | TRBJ1-2 | once | TRBV2 | CASRSNRGPAYGYTF | TGTGCCAGCAGAAGCAACAGGGGGCCTGCCTATGGCTACACCTTC
16 | - | TRBJ1-1 | - | TRBV10-3 | CAISESNRGQNTEAFF | TGTGCCATCAGTGAGTCTAACCGGGGACAGAACACTGAAGCTTTCTTT
13 | TRBD1 | TRBJ2-3 | - | TRBV29-1 | CSVKTGAGDTQYF | TGCAGCGTTAAGACAGGGGCTGGAGATACGCAGTATTTT
12 | TRBD2 | TRBJ2-3 | - | TRBV29-1 | CSAGGSTDTQYF | TGCAGCGCCGGGGGGAGCACAGATACGCAGTATTTT
15 | - | TRBJ2-3 | - | TRBV5-1 | CASSLVRRFTDTQYF | TGCGCCAGCAGCTTGGTGCGCCGCTTCACAGATACGCAGTATTTT
16 | TRBD1 | TRBJ1-3 | - | TRBV10-3 | CAISEWGQGARNTIYF | TGTGCCATCAGTGAGTGGGGACAGGGGGCGCGGAACACCATATATTTT
17 | TRBD2 | TRBJ2-7 | once | TRBV4-2 | CASSQDRASGRAYEQYF | TGTGCCAGCAGCCAAGATCGGGCTAGCGGGAGGGCCTACGAGCAGTACTTC